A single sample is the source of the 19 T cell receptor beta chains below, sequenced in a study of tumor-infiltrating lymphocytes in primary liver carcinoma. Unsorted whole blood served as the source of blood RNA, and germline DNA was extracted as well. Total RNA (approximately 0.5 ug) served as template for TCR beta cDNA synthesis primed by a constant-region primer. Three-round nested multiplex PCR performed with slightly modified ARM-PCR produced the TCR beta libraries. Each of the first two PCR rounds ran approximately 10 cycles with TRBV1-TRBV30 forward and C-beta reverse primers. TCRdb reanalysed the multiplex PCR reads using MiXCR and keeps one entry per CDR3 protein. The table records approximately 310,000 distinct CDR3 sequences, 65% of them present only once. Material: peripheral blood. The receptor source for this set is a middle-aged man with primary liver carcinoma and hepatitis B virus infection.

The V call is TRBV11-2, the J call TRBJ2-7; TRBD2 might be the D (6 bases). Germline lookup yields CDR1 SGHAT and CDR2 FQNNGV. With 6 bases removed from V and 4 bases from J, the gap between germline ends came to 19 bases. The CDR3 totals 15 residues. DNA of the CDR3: TGTGCCAGCAGTTACCCCGGGGACTCATCTTACGAGCAGTACTTC. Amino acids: CASSYPGDSSYEQYF. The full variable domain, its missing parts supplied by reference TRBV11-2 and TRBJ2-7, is EAGVAQSPRYKIIEKRQSVAFWCNPISGHATLYWYQQILGQGPKLLIQFQNNGVVDDSQLPKDRFSAERLKGVDSTLKIQPAKLEDSAVYLCASSYPGDSSYEQYFGPGTRLTVT.

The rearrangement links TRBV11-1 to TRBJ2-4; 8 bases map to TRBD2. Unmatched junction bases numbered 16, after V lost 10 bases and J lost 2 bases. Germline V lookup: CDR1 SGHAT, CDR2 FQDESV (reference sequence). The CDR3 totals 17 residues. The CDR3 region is CATSFPGTSGTKNIQYF. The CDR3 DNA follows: TGTGCCACTAGCTTTCCCGGGACTAGTGGGACCAAAAACATTCAGTACTTC.

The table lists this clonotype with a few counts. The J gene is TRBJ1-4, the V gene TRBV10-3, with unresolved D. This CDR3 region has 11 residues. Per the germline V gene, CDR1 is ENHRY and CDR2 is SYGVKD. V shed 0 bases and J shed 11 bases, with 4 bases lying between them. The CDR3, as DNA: TGTGCCATCAGTGAGTCGGGGAAACTGTTTTTT. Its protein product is CAISESGKLFF.

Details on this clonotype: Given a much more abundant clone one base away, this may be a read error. The CDR3 loop reads CACSYSRGGKNIQYF. CDR3 nucleotide sequence: TGTGCCTGCAGTTACTCGCGGGGCGGCAAAAACATTCAGTACTTC. The rearrangement links TRBV6-5 to TRBJ2-4, with D perhaps TRBD2 (6 bases). The CDR3 has 15 residues. CDR1 is MNHEY and CDR2 is SVGAGI in the germline V gene.

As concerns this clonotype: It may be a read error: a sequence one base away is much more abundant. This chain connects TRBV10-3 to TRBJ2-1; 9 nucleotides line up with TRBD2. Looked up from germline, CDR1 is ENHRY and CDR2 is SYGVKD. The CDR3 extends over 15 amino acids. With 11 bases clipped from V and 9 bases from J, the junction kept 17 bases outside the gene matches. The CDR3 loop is CASAGSGRSDIEQFF. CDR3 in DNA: TGTGCCTCAGCTGGCAGCGGGAGGTCCGACATTGAGCAGTTCTTC.

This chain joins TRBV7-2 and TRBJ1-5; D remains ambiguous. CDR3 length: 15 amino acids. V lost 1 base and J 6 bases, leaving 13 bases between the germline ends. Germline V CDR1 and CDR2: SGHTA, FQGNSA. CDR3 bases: TGTGCCAGCAGCTTAGTAGCAGGTGCAAGTCAGCCCCAGCATTTT. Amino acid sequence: CASSLVAGASQPQHF.

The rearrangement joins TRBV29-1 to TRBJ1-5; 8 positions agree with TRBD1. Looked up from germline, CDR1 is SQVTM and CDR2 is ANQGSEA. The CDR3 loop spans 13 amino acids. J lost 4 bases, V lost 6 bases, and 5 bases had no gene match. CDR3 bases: TGCAGCGTCAGGGGGCGCGGTAATCAGCCCCAGCATTTT. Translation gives CSVRGRGNQPQHF. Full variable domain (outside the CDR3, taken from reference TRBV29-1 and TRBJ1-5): SAVISQKPSRDICQRGTSLTIQCQVDSQVTMMFWYRQQPGQSLTLIATANQGSEATYESGFVIDKFPISRPNLTFSTLTVSNMSPEDSSIYLCSVRGRGNQPQHFGDGTRLSIL.

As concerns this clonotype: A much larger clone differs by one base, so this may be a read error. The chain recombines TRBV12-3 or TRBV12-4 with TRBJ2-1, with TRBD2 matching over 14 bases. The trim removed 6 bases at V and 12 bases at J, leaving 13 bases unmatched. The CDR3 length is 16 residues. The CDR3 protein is CASRDGTSGRRDGQFF. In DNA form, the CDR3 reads TGTGCCAGCAGGGACGGGACTAGCGGGAGACGGGATGGGCAGTTCTTC.

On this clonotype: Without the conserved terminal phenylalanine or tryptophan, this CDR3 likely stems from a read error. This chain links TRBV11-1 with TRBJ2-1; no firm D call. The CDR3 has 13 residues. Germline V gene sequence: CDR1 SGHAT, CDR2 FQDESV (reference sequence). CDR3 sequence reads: CASNLGQYNEQFL. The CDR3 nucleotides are TGTGCCAGCAACTTAGGGCAATACAATGAGCAGTTCCTC.

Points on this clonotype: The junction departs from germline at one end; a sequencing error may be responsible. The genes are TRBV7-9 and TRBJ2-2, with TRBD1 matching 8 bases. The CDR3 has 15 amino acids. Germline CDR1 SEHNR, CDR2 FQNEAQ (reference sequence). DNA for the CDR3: TGTGCCAGCAGCTTCAGGGGGCGCGGAACCGGGGAGCTGCTTTTT. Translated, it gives CASSFRGRGTGELLF.

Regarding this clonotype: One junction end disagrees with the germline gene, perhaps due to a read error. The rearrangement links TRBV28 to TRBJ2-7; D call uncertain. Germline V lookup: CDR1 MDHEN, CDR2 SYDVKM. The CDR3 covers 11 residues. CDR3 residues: CTSSVFGEQYF. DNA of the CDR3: TGTACCAGCAGTGTCTTTGGCGAGCAGTACTTC. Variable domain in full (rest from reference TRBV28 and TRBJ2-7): DVKVTQSSRYLVKRTGEKVFLECVQDMDHENMFWYRQDPGLGLRLIYFSYDVKMKEKGDIPEGYSVSREKKERFSLILESASTNQTSMYLCTSSVFGEQYFGPGTRLTVT.

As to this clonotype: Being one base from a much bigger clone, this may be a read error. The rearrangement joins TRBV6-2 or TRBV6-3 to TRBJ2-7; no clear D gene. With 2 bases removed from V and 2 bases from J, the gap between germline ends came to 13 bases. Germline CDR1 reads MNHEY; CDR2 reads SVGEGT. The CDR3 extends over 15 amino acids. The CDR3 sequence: CASSYGPAVAYEQYF. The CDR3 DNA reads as TGTGCCAGCAGTTACGGTCCAGCTGTAGCCTACGAGCAGTACTTC.

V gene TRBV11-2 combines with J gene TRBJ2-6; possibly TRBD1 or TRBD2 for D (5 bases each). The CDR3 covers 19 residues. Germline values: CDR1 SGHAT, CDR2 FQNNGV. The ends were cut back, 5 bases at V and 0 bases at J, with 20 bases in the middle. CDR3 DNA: TGTGCCAGCAGCGAGCCCCCGGGACGGCGGCTCTCTGGGGCCAACGTCCTGACTTTC. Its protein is CASSEPPGRRLSGANVLTF.

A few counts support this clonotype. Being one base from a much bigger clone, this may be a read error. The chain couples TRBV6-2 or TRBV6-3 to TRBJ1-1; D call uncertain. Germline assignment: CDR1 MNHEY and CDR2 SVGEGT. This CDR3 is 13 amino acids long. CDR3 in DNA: TGTGTCAGCAGAACTAACCTGAACACTGAAGCTTTCTTT. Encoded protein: CVSRTNLNTEAFF.

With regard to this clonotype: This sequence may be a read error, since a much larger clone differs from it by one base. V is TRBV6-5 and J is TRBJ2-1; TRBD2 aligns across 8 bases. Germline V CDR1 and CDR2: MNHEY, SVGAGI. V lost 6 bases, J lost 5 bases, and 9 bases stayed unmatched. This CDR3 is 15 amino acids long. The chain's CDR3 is CASSRSGRFDNEQFF. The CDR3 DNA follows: TGTGCCAGCAGCCGAAGCGGGAGATTCGACAATGAGCAGTTCTTC.

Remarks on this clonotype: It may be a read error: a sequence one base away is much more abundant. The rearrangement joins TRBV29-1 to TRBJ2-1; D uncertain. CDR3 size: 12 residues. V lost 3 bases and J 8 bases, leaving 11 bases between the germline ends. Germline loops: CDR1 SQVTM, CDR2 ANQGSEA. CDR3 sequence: CSVDRCFDEQFF. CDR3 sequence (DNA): TGCAGCGTTGACAGGTGCTTCGATGAGCAGTTCTTC.

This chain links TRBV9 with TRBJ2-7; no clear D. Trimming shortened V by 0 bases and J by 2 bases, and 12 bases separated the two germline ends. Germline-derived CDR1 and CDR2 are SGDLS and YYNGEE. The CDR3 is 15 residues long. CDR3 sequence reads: CASSVDPAATYEQYF. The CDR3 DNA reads TGTGCCAGCAGCGTAGACCCCGCCGCTACCTACGAGCAGTACTTC.

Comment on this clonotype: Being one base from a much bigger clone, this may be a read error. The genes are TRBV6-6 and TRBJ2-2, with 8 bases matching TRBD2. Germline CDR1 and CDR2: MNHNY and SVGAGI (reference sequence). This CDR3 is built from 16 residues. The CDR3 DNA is TGTGTCAGCAGTCCCGAACTAGCGGCGAACACCGGGGAGCTGTTTTTT. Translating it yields CVSSPELAANTGELFF.

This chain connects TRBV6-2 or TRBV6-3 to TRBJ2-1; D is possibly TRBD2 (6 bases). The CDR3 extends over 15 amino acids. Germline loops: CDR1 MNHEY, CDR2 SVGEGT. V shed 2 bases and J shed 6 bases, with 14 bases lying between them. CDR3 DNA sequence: TGTGCCAGCAGTTACACGACGGGAGACATCAATGAGCAGTTCTTC. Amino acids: CASSYTTGDINEQFF.